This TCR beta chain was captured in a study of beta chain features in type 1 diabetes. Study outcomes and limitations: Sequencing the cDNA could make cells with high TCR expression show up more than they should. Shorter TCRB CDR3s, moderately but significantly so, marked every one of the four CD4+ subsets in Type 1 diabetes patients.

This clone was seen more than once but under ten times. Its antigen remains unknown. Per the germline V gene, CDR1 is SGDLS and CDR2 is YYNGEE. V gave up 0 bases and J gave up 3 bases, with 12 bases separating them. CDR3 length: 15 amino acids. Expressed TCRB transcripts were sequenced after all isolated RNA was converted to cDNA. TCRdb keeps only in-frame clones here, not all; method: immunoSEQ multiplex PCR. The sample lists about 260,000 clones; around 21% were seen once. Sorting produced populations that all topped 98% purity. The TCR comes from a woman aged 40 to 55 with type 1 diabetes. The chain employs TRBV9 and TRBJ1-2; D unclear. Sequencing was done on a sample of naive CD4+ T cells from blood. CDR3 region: CASSVEEGVHYGYTF. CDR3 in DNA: TGTGCCAGCAGCGTAGAAGAAGGAGTCCACTATGGCTACACCTTC. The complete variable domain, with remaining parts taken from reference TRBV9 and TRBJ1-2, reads DSGVTQTPKHLITATGQRVTLRCSPRSGDLSVYWYQQSLDQGLQFLIQYYNGEERAKGNILERFSAQQFPDLHSELNLSSLELGDSALYFCASSVEEGVHYGYTFGSGTRLTVV.